This T cell receptor (beta chain) is from a study of blood T cell repertoires in COVID-19. Germline V gene sequence: CDR1 SGDLS, CDR2 YYNGEE. V was cut by 0 bases and J by 9 bases, with 15 bases left in between. This CDR3 is 14 amino acids long. TCRdb's table, derived via immunoSEQ multiplex PCR, lists solely in-frame clones and lacks some. This sample has 300,000 to 350,000 clones; over 70% occur once, and the top ten carry under 6.5%. The receptor comes from a woman in her fifties or sixties with COVID-19, enrolled during active disease. This rearrangement joins TRBV9 to TRBJ2-5; D gene unclear. The sample consisted of peripheral blood. The CDR3 loop is CASSVDPRKEAQYF. The CDR3 nucleotides read TGTGCCAGCAGCGTAGATCCCAGGAAGGAAGCCCAGTACTTC.